The 12 T cell receptor beta chains below all came from one sample that was sequenced in a study of cytomegalovirus exposure and HLA in healthy donors (dated by TCRdb to about 2017). The library was made by the immunoSEQ multiplex PCR assay. A mixture of 60 forward primers for TCR Vbeta segments and 13 reverse primers for TCR Jbeta segments was used in the multiplex PCR. TCRdb took this table from immuneACCESS and kept in-frame rearrangements with V and J called. Such tables lack part of the clones; where checked against another copy, unresolved V genes explain under half of the gap, and the rest is unexplained. This sample comprises 110,000 to 150,000 clones, over 75% of them detected only once. The ten largest account for 1.2% of the sample. Source material: PBMCs. These receptor sequences come from a female donor in good health and CMV-seronegative.

The chain uses TRBV29-1 and TRBJ1-2, with D unclear. Germline V gene data show CDR1 as SQVTM and CDR2 as ANQGSEA. V lost 0 bases to trimming and J lost 3 bases, with 8 bases between them. The CDR3 totals 13 residues. The CDR3 reads CSVEDRQDYGYTF. The CDR3 DNA is TGCAGCGTTGAAGATCGCCAGGACTATGGCTACACCTTC.

The rearrangement joins TRBV7-9 to TRBJ2-2; TRBD1 matches at 7 bases. The junction had 5 bases not matched to a gene; V was cut back by 4 bases and J by 3 bases. Per the germline V gene, CDR1 is SEHNR and CDR2 is FQNEAQ (reference sequence). The CDR3 runs 15 residues. As DNA, the CDR3 is TGTGCCAGCAGCTCGACAGGGTGGGACACCGGGGAGCTGTTTTTT. It encodes CASSSTGWDTGELFF.

The gene calls are TRBV2 and TRBJ1-5; D call uncertain. Trimming took 2 bases from V and 0 from J, leaving 11 bases between them. Germline V gene lookup returns CDR1 SNHLY and CDR2 FYNNEI. CDR3 length: 16 residues. The CDR3 loop reads CASSERELYSNQPQHF. The CDR3, as DNA: TGTGCCAGCAGTGAACGGGAGTTATATAGCAATCAGCCCCAGCATTTT.

The rearrangement links TRBV2 to TRBJ1-5; 7 bases agree with TRBD1. Germline V gives CDR1 SNHLY, CDR2 FYNNEI. The CDR3 extends over 13 amino acids. Losses at the gene ends were 6 bases for V and 4 bases for J; bases not matched to a gene: 3. This CDR3 is CASRLQGNQPQHF. The CDR3 nucleotides are TGTGCCAGCAGACTACAGGGGAATCAGCCCCAGCATTTT.

The chain couples TRBV25-1 to TRBJ1-2, with TRBD1 identical over 9 bases. V trimming: 1 base; J trimming: 6 bases; junction bases outside the gene matches: 9. CDR3 length equals 16 residues. Germline V gene sequence: CDR1 MGHDK, CDR2 SYGVNS. CDR3 DNA: TGTGCCAGCAGTGAATCCGACCGGGACAGGGTCCATGGCTACACCTTC. This codes for CASSESDRDRVHGYTF.

DNA of the CDR3: TGTGCCAGCAGCGCGGGACAGCTGAACACTGAAGCTTTCTTT. Translating gives CASSAGQLNTEAFF. J is TRBJ1-1 and V is TRBV7-9, with TRBD1 identical over 7 bases. V shed 5 bases, J shed 0 bases, and the junction held 3 bases outside the gene matches. CDR1 is SEHNR and CDR2 is FQNEAQ in the germline V gene (reference sequence). The CDR3 totals 14 residues.

The CDR3 loop reads CASSLDGAEAFF. CDR3 nucleotide sequence: TGTGCCAGCAGTCTAGACGGGGCTGAAGCTTTCTTT. V and J are TRBV27 and TRBJ1-1; no clear D gene. Trimming removed 5 bases from V and 6 bases from J, with 10 bases in between. The V gene's germline CDR1 is MNHEY and CDR2 SMNVEV (reference sequence). The CDR3 is 12 residues long.

The chain joins TRBV5-1 to TRBJ1-4, with D uncertain. V shed 1 base and J shed 4 bases, with 8 bases lying between them. The CDR3 is made up of 14 amino acids. CDR1 is SGHRS, CDR2 YFSETQ, per germline. In DNA form, the CDR3 reads TGCGCCAGCAGCTTGCAATCGGGTAATGAAAAACTGTTTTTT. Translation: CASSLQSGNEKLFF. The full variable domain, in which reference TRBV5-1 and TRBJ1-4 provide the parts outside the CDR3, is KAGVTQTPRYLIKTRGQQVTLSCSPISGHRSVSWYQQTPGQGLQFLFEYFSETQRNKGNFPGRFSGRQFSNSRSEMNVSTLELGDSALYLCASSLQSGNEKLFFGSGTQLSVL.

V gene TRBV4-1 combines with J gene TRBJ1-2, with D possibly TRBD1 on 6 matching bases. Germline V lookup: CDR1 MGHRA, CDR2 YSYEKL. V was clipped by 4 bases and J by 0 bases, with 12 bases between them. There are 15 residues in the CDR3. The CDR3 is CASSRRDTANYGYTF. In DNA form, the CDR3 reads TGCGCCAGCAGCCGACGGGACACTGCTAACTATGGCTACACCTTC.

The chain joins TRBV28 to TRBJ2-7; 11 bases fit TRBD2. Germline lookup yields CDR1 MDHEN and CDR2 SYDVKM. Trimming cost V 3 bases and J 4 bases; bases outside gene matches: 5. This CDR3 is 15 amino acids long. CDR3 sequence reads: CASSFRGLAAYEQYF. CDR3 DNA: TGTGCCAGCAGTTTCAGGGGACTAGCGGCATACGAGCAGTACTTC. Full variable domain (rest looked up from reference TRBV28 and TRBJ2-7): DVKVTQSSRYLVKRTGEKVFLECVQDMDHENMFWYRQDPGLGLRLIYFSYDVKMKEKGDIPEGYSVSREKKERFSLILESASTNQTSMYLCASSFRGLAAYEQYFGPGTRLTVT.

This clone was recorded a few times. The V and J genes are TRBV2 and TRBJ2-2, with TRBD2 as a possible D gene (5 bases). The CDR3 runs 15 residues. From germline, CDR1 is SNHLY and CDR2 FYNNEI. V lost 5 bases and J 7 bases, leaving 17 bases between the germline ends. The CDR3 DNA is TGTGCCAGCAGTCCCCGGGCGCGGGTGGGCGGGGAGCTGTTTTTT. Its translation is CASSPRARVGGELFF.

The V gene is TRBV5-1, the J gene TRBJ1-2; 9 bases line up with TRBD1. The CDR3 has 15 amino acids. Germline lookup yields CDR1 SGHRS and CDR2 YFSETQ. V gave up 4 bases and J gave up 3 bases; unmatched junction bases: 7. CDR3 DNA sequence: TGCGCCAGCAGCCCCGGACAGGGGCAAGACTATGGCTACACCTTC. It yields the protein CASSPGQGQDYGYTF.